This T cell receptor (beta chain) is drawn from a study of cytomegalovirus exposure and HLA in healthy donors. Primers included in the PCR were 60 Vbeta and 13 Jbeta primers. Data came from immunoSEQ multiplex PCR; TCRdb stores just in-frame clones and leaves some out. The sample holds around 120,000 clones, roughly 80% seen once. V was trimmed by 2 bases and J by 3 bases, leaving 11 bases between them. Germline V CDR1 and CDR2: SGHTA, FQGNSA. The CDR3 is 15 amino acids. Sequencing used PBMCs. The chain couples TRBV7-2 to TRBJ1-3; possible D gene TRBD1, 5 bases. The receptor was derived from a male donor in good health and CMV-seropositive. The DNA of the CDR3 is TGTGCCAGCAGCTTAAGGGGATCTATTGGAAACACCATATATTTT. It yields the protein CASSLRGSIGNTIYF. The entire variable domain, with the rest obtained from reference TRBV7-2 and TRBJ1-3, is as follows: GAGVSQSPSNKVTEKGKDVELRCDPISGHTALYWYRQSLGQGLEFLIYFQGNSAPDKSGLPSDRFSAERTGGSVSTLTIQRTQQEDSAVYLCASSLRGSIGNTIYFGEGSWLTVV.